The rows below give T cell receptor beta chains drawn from one sample of a study of cytomegalovirus exposure and HLA in healthy donors. Profiled with immunoSEQ multiplex PCR; TCRdb holds only in-frame clones, not every one. The data contain approximately 290,000 clones, about 80% of them singletons. Sample: PBMCs. These receptors were collected from a girl aged 2 to 10 in good health and CMV-seronegative. The CDR3 runs from the conserved cysteine through the conserved F or W. Fields, in order: CDR3 length, V gene, CDR3 protein.

cdr3_length: 13; v_call: TRBV19; cdr3_aa: CASSLTGGETQYF
cdr3_length: 16; v_call: TRBV28; cdr3_aa: CAIFVKTGASNYGYTF
cdr3_length: 16; v_call: TRBV28; cdr3_aa: CASSRPGTSTWGKLFF
cdr3_length: 13; v_call: TRBV30; cdr3_aa: CAWEGQADTEAFF
cdr3_length: 13; v_call: TRBV6-4; cdr3_aa: CANTTSGYNEQFF
cdr3_length: 14; v_call: TRBV19; cdr3_aa: CASSIWGGTYEQYF
cdr3_length: 16; v_call: TRBV5-6; cdr3_aa: CASSPGVKIGQETQYF
cdr3_length: 15; v_call: TRBV19; cdr3_aa: CASRDGQSYNQPQHF
cdr3_length: 16; v_call: TRBV18; cdr3_aa: CASSPVTGHNYNEQFF
cdr3_length: 13; v_call: TRBV4-1; cdr3_aa: CASSPSVRETQYF
cdr3_length: 15; v_call: TRBV2; cdr3_aa: CASSERVRMNTEAFF
cdr3_length: 19; v_call: TRBV27; cdr3_aa: CASSPDEALLAGGYNEQFF
cdr3_length: 10; v_call: TRBV5-1; cdr3_aa: CASSLYEQYF